One sample yielded the 8 T cell receptor beta chains listed below, sequenced in a study of metastatic and nonmetastatic thyroid tumors. Using MiXCR, TCRdb reanalyzed the PCR reads. The table records tens of thousands of clones, roughly 18% of them present only once. Among the patients, none had received any treatment before thyroid surgery. The sequenced sample was blood. Receptors originate from a female donor with papillary thyroid cancer or a benign thyroid nodule (not recorded which). Some clones in this sample may be carry-over from other donors' samples.

This clone has only a few counts. This sequence joins TRBV6-1 and TRBJ2-1; D unclear. The CDR3 length is 15 residues. Trimming removed 7 bases from V and 4 bases from J, with 17 bases in between. CDR1 is MNHNS and CDR2 is SASEGT in the germline V gene. CDR3 loop: CASMSMSALYNEQFF. The CDR3 region has the DNA TGTGCCAGCATGTCTATGAGCGCGTTATACAATGAGCAGTTCTTC.

The table lists this clone with many counts. The chain employs TRBV19 and TRBJ2-6, with TRBD1 identical over 9 bases. V gave up 3 bases and J gave up 0 bases; unmatched junction bases: 6. Germline values: CDR1 LNHDA, CDR2 SQIVND (reference sequence). The CDR3 consists of 18 residues. CDR3 protein: CASSIRDRAFSGANVLTF. The CDR3 DNA sequence: TGTGCCAGTAGTATTAGGGACAGGGCCTTCTCTGGGGCCAACGTCCTGACTTTC.

This clone has at least ten counts. This chain connects TRBV20-1 to TRBJ2-5; 11 nucleotides line up with TRBD2. This CDR3 has 17 amino acids. V lost 6 bases to trimming and J lost 2 bases; unmatched junction nucleotides: 14. Per the germline V gene, CDR1 is DFQATT and CDR2 is SNEGSKA (reference sequence). The CDR3 reads CSADTITSGGDQETQYF. As DNA, the CDR3 is TGCAGTGCCGACACCATTACTAGCGGGGGCGATCAAGAGACCCAGTACTTC.

In regard to this clone: Since a much larger clone is just one base distant, this may be a read error. This chain links TRBV13 with TRBJ2-1; weak D call: TRBD2 (6 bases). CDR1 and CDR2 (germline): PRHDT, FYEKMQ (reference sequence). This CDR3 region has 14 residues. Trimming took off 5 bases at V and 12 bases at J, with 20 bases between the two ends. The CDR3 bases are TGTGCCAGCAGCCACCGCGGGGTACAGAATTGGCAGTTCTTC. Its protein is CASSHRGVQNWQFF.

The sample holds a few counts of this clone. The junction and the germline gene differ at one end; a read error may be behind it. The J gene is TRBJ2-3, the V gene TRBV2; D is uncertain. The CDR3 runs 13 residues. Germline values: CDR1 SNHLY, CDR2 FYNNEI. CDR3 sequence reads: CAISVLGTDTQYF. The DNA of the CDR3 is TGTGCCATCAGTGTACTGGGCACAGATACGCAGTATTTT.

The rearrangement uses TRBV19 and TRBJ1-3; D gene ambiguous. Trimming removed 1 base at V and 0 bases at J, with 7 bases between. This CDR3 is built from 15 residues. Germline CDR1 reads LNHDA; CDR2 reads SQIVND (reference sequence). Here the CDR3 reads CASSIGGSSGNTIYF. The CDR3 DNA sequence: TGTGCCAGTAGTATAGGAGGTAGCTCTGGAAACACCATATATTTT.

This clone was seen at least ten times. The V gene is TRBV6-1, the J gene TRBJ2-1; the match to TRBD1 covers 10 bases. V lost 5 bases to trimming and J lost 8 bases; unmatched junction nucleotides: 9. CDR3 length: 15 amino acids. Germline CDR1 MNHNS, CDR2 SASEGT. Written as DNA, the CDR3 is TGTGCCAGCAGTTTGGGACAGGGGTTCAGGGATGAGCAGTTCTTC. This gives the protein CASSLGQGFRDEQFF.

At least ten counts were recorded for this clone. The CDR3 here is CSARGQDQRGELFF. The CDR3 DNA follows: TGCAGTGCTAGAGGGCAGGACCAGCGCGGGGAGCTGTTTTTT. The rearrangement uses TRBV20-1 and TRBJ2-2; no firm D call. Trimming removed 1 base at V and 7 bases at J, with 13 bases between. The length of the CDR3 is 14 residues. CDR1 DFQATT and CDR2 SNEGSKA come from the germline V gene (reference sequence).